This T cell receptor beta chain was captured by sequencing in a study of blood T cell repertoires in COVID-19. Overall study context: T cells, B-cell-depleted T cells, or PBMCs provided the cDNA or gDNA that served as material.

Assignment of participants to cohorts was predicated upon participant-reported clinical history. Regarding this clone: This sample includes further DNA sequences coding for the same CDR3.

Assay used: immunoSEQ multiplex PCR; TCRdb lists only in-frame clones, some missing. The data show more than 400,000 clones, about nine tenths seen once. Germline V gives CDR1 MNHEY, CDR2 SMNVEV (reference sequence). With V trimmed by 3 bases and J by 4 bases, 5 bases remained unmatched. The CDR3 consists of 14 residues. This TCR derives from a woman younger than 35 who had recovered from COVID-19. The sequenced sample consisted of PBMCs or T cells enriched from blood (not recorded which). The J gene is TRBJ1-2, the V gene TRBV27, with 7 bases identical to TRBD1. The CDR3 sequence: CASSLKGAGYGYTF. CDR3 coding DNA: TGTGCCAGCAGTTTGAAGGGGGCGGGCTATGGCTACACCTTC.